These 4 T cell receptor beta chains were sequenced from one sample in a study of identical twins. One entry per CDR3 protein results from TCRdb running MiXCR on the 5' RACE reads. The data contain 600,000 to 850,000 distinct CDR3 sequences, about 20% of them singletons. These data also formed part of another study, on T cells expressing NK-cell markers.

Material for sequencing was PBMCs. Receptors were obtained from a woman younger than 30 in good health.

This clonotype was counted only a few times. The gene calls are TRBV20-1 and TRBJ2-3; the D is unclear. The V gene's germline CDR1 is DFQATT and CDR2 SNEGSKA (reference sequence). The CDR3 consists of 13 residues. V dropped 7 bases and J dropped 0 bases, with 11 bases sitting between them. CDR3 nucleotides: TGCAGTGTCGTTCGGCTAAGCACAGATACGCAGTATTTT. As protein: CSVVRLSTDTQYF.

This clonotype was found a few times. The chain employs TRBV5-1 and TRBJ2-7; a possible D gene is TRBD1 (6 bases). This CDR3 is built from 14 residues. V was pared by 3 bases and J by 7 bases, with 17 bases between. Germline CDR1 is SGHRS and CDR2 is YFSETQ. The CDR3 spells CASSYRTAQGEQYF. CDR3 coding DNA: TGCGCCAGCAGCTACCGGACAGCTCAGGGGGAGCAGTACTTC.

CDR3 bases: TGTGCCAGCAGCTCGATACTGGGGGTACATGAGCAGTTCTTC. This sequence encodes CASSSILGVHEQFF. The chain couples TRBV7-8 to TRBJ2-1; D is possibly TRBD1 or TRBD2 (5 bases each). V was trimmed by 4 bases and J by 8 bases, leaving 15 bases between them. This CDR3 is built from 14 residues. The germline V gene has CDR1 SGHVS and CDR2 FQNEAQ.

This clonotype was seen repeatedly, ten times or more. The CDR3 is CATSTNRGSYNSPLHF. CDR3 coding DNA: TGTGCCACCAGCACCAACAGGGGCTCCTATAATTCACCCCTCCACTTT. The rearrangement uses TRBV15 and TRBJ1-6; the match to TRBD1 covers 7 bases. Germline trimming cut 4 bases from V and 0 bases from J; bases unmatched to any gene: 3. The CDR3 sequence is 16 residues long. Germline CDR1 and CDR2: LNHNV and YYDKDF (reference sequence).